The next 25 T cell receptor beta chains were all read from a single sample in a study of technical replicates of blood from four donors. The method was immunoSEQ multiplex PCR; TCRdb's version includes in-frame clones alone and lacks a portion of them. The sample lists roughly 56,000 clones; around 96% were seen once. The sequenced sample consisted of PBMCs. Every receptor here comes from a human donor in good health. Some clones in this sample may be carry-over from other donors' samples.

J is TRBJ2-3 and V is TRBV7-3; D remains unclear. The germline gives CDR1 SGHTA, CDR2 FQGTGA. The CDR3 is 14 residues long. Trimming cost V 3 bases and J 7 bases, with 14 bases left between them. CDR3 amino acids: CASSFDSSKNTQYF. The DNA for the CDR3 is TGTGCCAGCAGCTTTGACTCTTCCAAAAATACGCAGTATTTT.

This sequence joins TRBV4-1 and TRBJ2-1; 8 bases fit TRBD2. Germline CDR1 is MGHRA and CDR2 is YSYEKL. V was clipped by 4 bases and J by 8 bases; unmatched bases: 4. CDR3 length: 13 amino acids. The CDR3 spells CASSRPLADEQFF. For the CDR3, the DNA is TGCGCCAGCAGCCGCCCACTAGCGGATGAGCAGTTCTTC.

This clone occurred a few times. The V call is TRBV6-1, the J call TRBJ2-5, with TRBD1 matching 8 bases. This CDR3 is built from 15 residues. V lost 6 bases, J lost 4 bases, and 10 bases stayed unmatched. Germline CDR1 is MNHNS and CDR2 is SASEGT. The CDR3: CASSSGRGTGETQYF. The CDR3, as DNA: TGTGCCAGCAGCTCAGGACGGGGGACAGGAGAGACCCAGTACTTC.

This clone was observed once. The chain couples TRBV11-2 to TRBJ2-7, with a possible D match to TRBD1 (6 bases). The length of the CDR3 is 14 residues. Germline V gene sequence: CDR1 SGHAT, CDR2 FQNNGV. V was pared by 5 bases and J by 2 bases, with 13 bases between. CDR3 sequence reads: CASSPPDRAYEQYF. The CDR3 DNA reads TGTGCCAGCAGCCCCCCGGACAGAGCCTACGAGCAGTACTTC. Full variable domain (outside the CDR3, taken from reference TRBV11-2 and TRBJ2-7): EAGVAQSPRYKIIEKRQSVAFWCNPISGHATLYWYQQILGQGPKLLIQFQNNGVVDDSQLPKDRFSAERLKGVDSTLKIQPAKLEDSAVYLCASSPPDRAYEQYFGPGTRLTVT.

In its sample, this clone was seen a few times. The chain links TRBV4-3 to TRBJ2-1; possibly TRBD1 for D (6 bases). Trimming took off 8 bases at V and 1 base at J, with 18 bases between the two ends. Germline CDR1 and CDR2: LGHNA and YSLEER. The CDR3 covers 16 residues. The CDR3 DNA sequence: TGCGCCAGCCGACAGGCCGTAGGGGAGTCCTACAATGAGCAGTTCTTC. This encodes CASRQAVGESYNEQFF.

CDR3 sequence reads: CASSTTGYEQYF. The CDR3 DNA reads as TGTGCCAGCAGTACCACAGGATACGAGCAGTACTTC. The V gene is TRBV6-1, the J gene TRBJ2-7, with a possible D match to TRBD1 (5 bases). Germline V gene sequence: CDR1 MNHNS, CDR2 SASEGT. V lost 5 bases and J lost 4, with 9 bases in between. The CDR3 length is 12 residues.

The V gene is TRBV7-2, the J gene TRBJ2-4; 7 bases fit TRBD2. From germline, CDR1 is SGHTA and CDR2 FQGNSA. The trim removed 1 base at V and 1 base at J, leaving 4 bases unmatched. This CDR3 is 16 amino acids long. The CDR3 bases are TGTGCCAGCAGCTTAGTTGTGGGAGGGGCCAAAAACATTCAGTACTTC. It codes for CASSLVVGGAKNIQYF.

This chain links TRBV11-3 with TRBJ2-1; 7 nucleotides align to TRBD1. Unmatched junction bases numbered 1, after V lost 2 bases and J lost 0 bases. The CDR3 spans 15 residues. Germline V gene sequence: CDR1 SGHNT, CDR2 YENEEA. The CDR3 nucleotides are TGTGCCAGCAGCTTAAGGGACAGCTCCTACAATGAGCAGTTCTTC. Translating gives CASSLRDSSYNEQFF.

The chain uses TRBV4-1 and TRBJ1-5, with TRBD1 as a possible D gene (5 bases). Trimming pared 2 bases from V and 7 bases from J, leaving 15 bases between. CDR3 length: 15 residues. The germline V gene encodes CDR1 MGHRA and CDR2 YSYEKL. The CDR3 spells CASSQNGLEGQPQHF. CDR3 coding DNA: TGCGCCAGCAGCCAAAATGGCTTGGAGGGGCAGCCCCAGCATTTT.

V gene TRBV30 combines with J gene TRBJ1-5, with 11 bases lining up with TRBD1. This CDR3 has 15 residues. Per the germline V gene, CDR1 is GTSNPN and CDR2 is SVGIG (reference sequence). V shed 5 bases and J 6 bases; nucleotides not matched to a gene: 9. CDR3 DNA sequence: TGTGCCTGGGACCGCGGACAGGGGGCTATTCAGCCCCAGCATTTT. Amino acid sequence: CAWDRGQGAIQPQHF.

This clone was counted a single time. The CDR3 loop reads CASSQVIQETQYF. The CDR3 DNA is TGCGCCAGCAGCCAAGTCATTCAAGAGACCCAGTACTTC. The chain joins TRBV4-3 to TRBJ2-5; D remains unclear. With 1 base removed from V and 2 bases from J, the gap between germline ends came to 5 bases. This CDR3 region has 13 residues. The germline V gene has CDR1 LGHNA and CDR2 YSLEER.

The genes are TRBV28 and TRBJ1-1, with 9 positions matching TRBD1. After removal of 8 bases from V and 11 bases from J, the junction contained 21 bases not matched to a gene. CDR3 length: 16 amino acids. Per germline, CDR1 MDHEN and CDR2 SYDVKM. For the CDR3, the DNA is TGTGCCAGCGGACCCCTACCGGGACAGGGTACTCCATCGGCTTTCTTT. Translation gives CASGPLPGQGTPSAFF.

This clone was picked up one time. This chain joins TRBV30 and TRBJ1-5, with 7 positions matching TRBD1. Germline values: CDR1 GTSNPN, CDR2 SVGIG (reference sequence). The V segment lost 1 base and the J segment 2 bases; nucleotides outside the gene matches: 5. The CDR3 is 15 residues long. The CDR3 DNA reads as TGTGCCTGGAGTGGGCGAACAGGGGGCAATCAGCCCCAGCATTTT. This encodes CAWSGRTGGNQPQHF.

V is TRBV19 and J is TRBJ1-2; D perhaps matches TRBD1 (5 bases). The CDR3 runs 13 residues. The V and J ends lost 7 bases and 0 bases respectively, with 9 bases between them. Germline-derived CDR1 and CDR2 are LNHDA and SQIVND (reference sequence). The CDR3 reads CASTTVSNYGYTF. In nucleotides, the CDR3 is TGTGCCAGTACGACAGTCTCTAACTATGGCTACACCTTC.

This sequence joins TRBV6-6 and TRBJ2-3; 12 bases agree with TRBD2. Germline V gene data show CDR1 as MNHNY and CDR2 as SVGAGI (reference sequence). V gave up 2 bases and J gave up 14 bases; unmatched junction bases: 8. The CDR3 length is 14 residues. CDR3 residues: CASSYGLAGGRWYF. CDR3 DNA sequence: TGTGCCAGCAGTTACGGGCTAGCGGGGGGGCGCTGGTATTTT.

V and J are TRBV7-3 and TRBJ2-1; 9 bases match TRBD2. The CDR3 has 14 residues. Trimming took 5 bases from V and 9 from J; bases not matched to a gene: 8. In germline, CDR1 is SGHTA, CDR2 FQGTGA. CDR3 nucleotides: TGTGCCAGCAGCCAGGCGGGAGGGCCAAGTGAGCAGTTCTTC. This translates into CASSQAGGPSEQFF.

The chain combines TRBV7-2 with TRBJ1-2, with D uncertain. CDR1 is SGHTA and CDR2 is FQGNSA in the germline V gene. V shed 2 bases and J shed 6 bases, with 16 bases lying between them. The CDR3 is 15 amino acids. CDR3 coding DNA: TGTGCCAGCAGCTTATTTTTTAGCGGGTCCAATGGCTACACCTTC. Amino acid sequence: CASSLFFSGSNGYTF.

The chain has TRBV7-8 and TRBJ1-1; D possibly corresponds to TRBD1 (6 bases). The germline V gene has CDR1 SGHVS and CDR2 FQNEAQ. The CDR3 spans 13 residues. Trimming took 5 bases from V and 1 from J, leaving 8 bases between them. The CDR3 is CASSAQGNTEAFF. DNA of the CDR3: TGTGCCAGCAGCGCACAGGGGAACACTGAAGCTTTCTTT.

The chain carries TRBV2 and TRBJ2-1; 12 bases align to TRBD2. CDR3 length: 15 residues. The V segment lost 2 bases and the J segment 8 bases; nucleotides outside the gene matches: 4. The germline gives CDR1 SNHLY, CDR2 FYNNEI. The CDR3 here is CASSEIGTSGYEQFF. DNA for the CDR3: TGTGCCAGCAGTGAAATAGGGACTAGCGGGTATGAGCAGTTCTTC.

The chain uses TRBV30 and TRBJ1-1; no firm D call. Germline V lookup: CDR1 GTSNPN, CDR2 SVGIG (reference sequence). With 2 bases removed from V and 6 bases from J, the gap between germline ends came to 10 bases. CDR3 length: 12 residues. CDR3 nucleotides: TGTGCCTGGAGTAAACTGAGCGCTGAAGCTTTCTTT. Its translation: CAWSKLSAEAFF.

The rearrangement uses TRBV9 and TRBJ2-5; 10 nucleotides line up with TRBD2. The CDR3 consists of 17 residues. The germline gives CDR1 SGDLS, CDR2 YYNGEE. Trimming removed 0 bases from V and 0 bases from J; junction bases left unmatched: 5. CDR3 loop: CASSVAMGLAYQETQYF. The CDR3 DNA reads as TGTGCCAGCAGCGTAGCGATGGGACTAGCGTACCAAGAGACCCAGTACTTC.

The chain carries TRBV9 and TRBJ2-1, with 8 bases fitting TRBD2. V shed 3 bases and J 2 bases; nucleotides not matched to a gene: 4. Germline CDR1 is SGDLS and CDR2 is YYNGEE. This CDR3 spans 15 amino acids. CDR3 DNA: TGTGCCAGCAGCGCCGGGGGGGGGCCCTACAATGAGCAGTTCTTC. Protein product: CASSAGGGPYNEQFF.

The chain uses TRBV27 and TRBJ2-5; TRBD1 aligns across 11 bases. This CDR3 spans 15 amino acids. Trimming took 5 bases from V and 2 from J; bases not matched to a gene: 4. The germline V gene encodes CDR1 MNHEY and CDR2 SMNVEV (reference sequence). The CDR3 bases are TGTGCCAGCAGTATGGACAGGGGGCTTCAAGAGACCCAGTACTTC. This gives the protein CASSMDRGLQETQYF.

The chain uses TRBV4-3 and TRBJ2-7; 7 bases agree with TRBD2. Germline trimming cut 1 base from V and 1 base from J; bases unmatched to any gene: 7. The length of the CDR3 is 16 residues. Germline V gene data show CDR1 as LGHNA and CDR2 as YSLEER. In nucleotides, the CDR3 is TGCGCCAGCAGCCAAGGTGGCGGGAGCGTGTCCTACGAGCAGTACTTC. Protein product: CASSQGGGSVSYEQYF.

V is TRBV6-5 and J is TRBJ2-7; 10 bases match TRBD2. Germline V CDR1 and CDR2: MNHEY, SVGAGI. This CDR3 is 15 amino acids long. The junction had 3 bases not matched to a gene; V was cut back by 2 bases and J by 2 bases. Written as DNA, the CDR3 is TGTGCCAGCAGTTACCAGCGGGAGGGGGCCTACGAGCAGTACTTC. Its translation: CASSYQREGAYEQYF.